The rows below give T cell receptor beta chains drawn from one sample of a study of control samples from healthy donors and cancer patients. Profiling relied on immunoSEQ multiplex PCR, and the TCRdb table lists in-frame clones only, not all of them. Of around 140,000 clones listed, roughly 93% are singletons. Input material: blood. The receptors shown here come from a man between 18 and 35 years old in good health. Each CDR3 is given with its conserved first and last residue. D genes are given only for firm matches. A row's size may be missing; if present it is once, few, many or a size class.

V gene	clone size	D gene	J gene	CDR3 protein	CDR3 DNA
TRBV4-2	.	TRBD1	TRBJ2-3	CASSVEGAGLGRSDTQYF	TGTGCCAGCAGCGTCGAGGGGGCAGGACTTGGGCGGTCAGATACGCAGTATTTT
TRBV20-1	.	.	TRBJ2-1	CSATPSNEQFF	TGCAGTGCTACCCCTAGTAATGAGCAGTTCTTC
TRBV14	.	TRBD2	TRBJ2-7	CASSSSGGYEQYF	TGTGCCAGCAGCTCTAGCGGGGGCTACGAGCAGTACTTC
TRBV9	.	.	TRBJ2-2	CASSVVPTNTGELFF	TGTGCCAGCAGCGTAGTGCCTACGAACACCGGGGAGCTGTTTTTT
TRBV29-1	.	.	TRBJ1-4	CSVVEVAKGKLFF	TGCAGCGTTGTAGAAGTTGCAAAGGGAAAACTGTTTTTT
TRBV6-2/TRBV6-3	.	.	TRBJ1-5	CASSYRGNQPQHF	TGTGCCAGCAGTTACCGGGGAAATCAGCCCCAGCATTTT
TRBV30	.	.	TRBJ1-1	CAWRADEAFF	TGTGCCTGGAGGGCTGATGAAGCTTTCTTT
TRBV27	.	.	TRBJ2-1	CASSLFLGREQFF	TGTGCCAGCAGTTTATTTTTGGGAAGGGAGCAGTTCTTC
TRBV10-3	.	.	TRBJ1-2	CAISELRRFGYGYTF	TGTGCCATCAGTGAGTTACGACGGTTTGGCTATGGCTACACCTTC
TRBV9	.	.	TRBJ2-7	CASSVGFKGSYEQYF	TGTGCCAGCAGCGTAGGGTTTAAGGGCAGCTACGAGCAGTACTTC
TRBV4-1	.	.	TRBJ1-2	CASSQEVNQNFYGYTF	TGCGCCAGCAGCCAAGAAGTCAACCAAAACTTCTATGGCTACACCTTC
TRBV27	once	TRBD2	TRBJ2-1	CASSLYDRGLAGHNEQFF	TGTGCCAGCAGTTTATACGATCGGGGACTAGCGGGACACAATGAGCAGTTCTTC
TRBV4-3	.	TRBD1	TRBJ2-7	CASSQGTGSVEQYF	TGCGCCAGCAGCCAAGGGACAGGGAGTGTAGAGCAGTACTTC
TRBV4-1	.	.	TRBJ2-2	CASSQDSDRTGELFF	TGCGCCAGCAGCCAAGATTCCGACAGGACTGGGGAGCTGTTTTTT
TRBV2	.	.	TRBJ2-7	CASSQIRGGSGEQYF	TGTGCCAGCAGTCAGATTAGGGGGGGATCGGGAGAGCAGTACTTC
TRBV19	.	.	TRBJ2-1	CASMSYNEQFF	TGTGCCAGTATGTCCTACAATGAGCAGTTCTTC
TRBV6-5	.	TRBD1	TRBJ1-1	CASSVDRDRGEAFF	TGTGCCAGCAGCGTGGACCGGGACAGGGGTGAAGCTTTCTTT
TRBV10-3	.	.	TRBJ2-5	CAINREPQETQYF	TGTGCCATCAATCGGGAACCCCAAGAGACCCAGTACTTC
TRBV6-1	.	.	TRBJ2-7	CASSDLVEQYF	TGTGCCAGCAGTGATCTGGTGGAGCAGTACTTC
TRBV12-3/TRBV12-4	.	.	TRBJ1-1	CASSPGPNTEAFF	TGTGCCAGCAGCCCCGGGCCAAACACTGAAGCTTTCTTT
TRBV14	.	.	TRBJ1-3	CASSQINSRRSVSGNTIYF	TGTGCCAGCAGCCAAATCAATTCTCGACGGTCCGTCTCTGGAAACACCATATATTTT
TRBV27	.	.	TRBJ2-5	CASSPGAAKQETQYF	TGTGCCAGCAGCCCGGGGGCAGCTAAGCAAGAGACCCAGTACTTC
TRBV4-1	.	.	TRBJ1-2	CASSQDPGGNNYGYTF	TGCGCCAGCAGCCAAGATCCGGGGGGCAATAACTATGGCTACACCTTC
TRBV19	.	.	TRBJ1-4	CASSIGRADLNEKLFF	TGTGCCAGTAGTATAGGGAGGGCAGACCTTAATGAAAAACTGTTTTTT
TRBV4-3	once	TRBD1	TRBJ1-3	CASSPGTASGNTIYF	TGCGCCAGCAGCCCAGGGACAGCCTCTGGAAACACCATATATTTT
TRBV29-1	.	.	TRBJ1-6	CSVRMGGNSPLHF	TGCAGCGTTAGGATGGGGGGGAATTCACCCCTCCACTTT
TRBV24-1	.	.	TRBJ2-1	CATSGRGESRDNEQFF	TGTGCCACCAGTGGCCGCGGGGAGAGTAGGGACAATGAGCAGTTCTTC
TRBV30	.	.	TRBJ1-1	CAWRRGMVTEAFF	TGTGCCTGGAGAAGAGGGATGGTCACTGAAGCTTTCTTT
TRBV5-1	.	.	TRBJ2-7	CASSFPSAPGTYSYEQYF	TGCGCCAGCAGCTTCCCATCCGCCCCCGGGACATACTCCTACGAGCAGTACTTC
TRBV7-2	.	TRBD1	TRBJ2-7	CASSTDRGPYEQYF	TGTGCCAGCAGCACGGACAGGGGGCCTTACGAGCAGTACTTC
TRBV6-1	.	TRBD2	TRBJ2-7	CASSEEGWGTILVEQYF	TGTGCCAGCAGTGAAGAGGGGTGGGGGACTATATTGGTTGAGCAGTACTTC
TRBV18	.	TRBD1	TRBJ1-1	CASSPPEGQGAEAFF	TGTGCCAGCTCACCCCCGGAAGGACAGGGGGCAGAAGCTTTCTTT
TRBV28	.	.	TRBJ2-1	CASSLFTSPNEQFF	TGTGCCAGCAGTTTATTCACTAGTCCCAATGAGCAGTTCTTC
TRBV6-1	.	TRBD2	TRBJ2-3	CASSDSGGGADTQYF	TGTGCCAGCAGTGATAGCGGGGGAGGGGCAGATACGCAGTATTTT
TRBV3-1/TRBV3-2	.	.	TRBJ2-3	CASSPRSSTDTQYF	TGTGCCAGCAGCCCTCGGTCCTCCACAGATACGCAGTATTTT
TRBV5-6	.	.	TRBJ1-2	CASSLQGSPSYGYTF	TGTGCCAGCAGCTTGCAGGGCAGCCCATCCTATGGCTACACCTTC
TRBV19	once	TRBD1	TRBJ1-1	CASRYPGTEAFF	TGTGCCAGTAGATACCCCGGGACAGAGGCTTTCTTT
TRBV27	.	TRBD2	TRBJ2-7	CASSIGSGSYEQYF	TGTGCCAGCAGTATAGGGAGCGGGAGCTACGAGCAGTACTTC
TRBV7-9	.	.	TRBJ1-5	CASSFGESNQPQHF	TGTGCCAGCAGTTTCGGAGAGAGCAATCAGCCCCAGCATTTT
TRBV15	.	TRBD1	TRBJ2-2	CATSRDILGQTNTGELFF	TGTGCCACCAGCAGGGACATCCTGGGACAGACAAACACCGGGGAGCTGTTTTTT
TRBV6-2/TRBV6-3	.	.	TRBJ2-1	CASSYGIVEFF	TGTGCCAGCAGTTATGGCATAGTGGAGTTCTTC
TRBV11-2	.	TRBD1	TRBJ2-7	CASSLDPGGPPYEQYF	TGTGCCAGCAGCTTAGACCCAGGGGGCCCCCCCTACGAGCAGTACTTC
TRBV7-9	.	.	TRBJ2-5	CASSFQETQYF	TGTGCCAGCAGCTTTCAAGAGACCCAGTACTTC
TRBV21-1	.	.	TRBJ1-1	CASRKGGTDEAFF	TGTGCCAGCAGAAAAGGGGGGACGGATGAAGCTTTCTTT
TRBV3-1/TRBV3-2	.	.	TRBJ1-5	CASSQDAINSNQPQHF	TGTGCCAGCAGCCAAGATGCGATAAATAGCAATCAGCCCCAGCATTTT
TRBV28	.	TRBD2	TRBJ2-5	CASSIAGGYQETQYF	TGTGCCAGCTCTATAGCGGGTGGGTACCAAGAGACCCAGTACTTC
TRBV9	once	TRBD2	TRBJ2-2	CASTGTSGGLNTGELFF	TGTGCCAGCACCGGGACTAGCGGGGGCCTGAACACCGGGGAGCTGTTTTTT
TRBV6-4	few	TRBD1	TRBJ1-1	CASSPTGENTEAFF	TGTGCCAGCAGCCCGACAGGGGAGAACACTGAAGCTTTCTTT
TRBV4-1	.	TRBD1	TRBJ2-5	CASSLIQGAGETQYF	TGCGCCAGCAGCCTCATACAGGGGGCAGGGGAGACCCAGTACTTC
TRBV11-2	once	TRBD2	TRBJ2-3	CASSSWVIGTSGSPDTQYF	TGTGCCAGCAGCTCCTGGGTCATCGGGACTAGCGGGAGCCCAGATACGCAGTATTTT
TRBV7-9	.	.	TRBJ1-1	CASSLEVSAEAFF	TGTGCCAGCAGCTTAGAGGTATCAGCTGAAGCTTTCTTT
TRBV29-1	.	.	TRBJ2-3	CSSVRDGTDTQYF	TGCAGCTCCGTACGCGACGGCACAGATACGCAGTATTTT
TRBV10-3	.	.	TRBJ1-1	CAIKKVQNTEAFF	TGTGCCATCAAAAAGGTACAGAACACTGAAGCTTTCTTT
TRBV12-3/TRBV12-4	.	.	TRBJ1-5	CASSLGPSGPQHF	TGTGCCAGCAGTCTGGGACCGTCGGGACCCCAGCATTTT
TRBV28	.	TRBD2	TRBJ2-7	CASSYIAGGREQYF	TGTGCCAGCAGTTACATAGCGGGAGGTCGGGAGCAGTACTTC
TRBV5-6	.	.	TRBJ2-2	CASSFSGELFF	TGTGCCAGCAGCTTTTCCGGGGAGCTGTTTTTT